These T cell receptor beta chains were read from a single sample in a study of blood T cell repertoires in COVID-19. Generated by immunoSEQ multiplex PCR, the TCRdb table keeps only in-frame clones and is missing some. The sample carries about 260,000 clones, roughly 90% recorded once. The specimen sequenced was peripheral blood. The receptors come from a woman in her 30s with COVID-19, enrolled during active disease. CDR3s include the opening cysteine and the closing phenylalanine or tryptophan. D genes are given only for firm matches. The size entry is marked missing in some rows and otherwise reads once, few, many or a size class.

DNA: TGTGCCAGCAGCCAAGCTGCTCAGACGGGGGAGCAGTACTTC
CDR3: CASSQAAQTGEQYF
length: 14
V: TRBV3-1/TRBV3-2
J: TRBJ2-7
D: -
size: few

DNA: TGCGCCAGCAGCCAAGATCAGGGGGCTTCGGGCTACACCTTC
CDR3: CASSQDQGASGYTF
length: 14
V: TRBV4-3
J: TRBJ1-2
D: TRBD1
size: once

DNA: TGTGCCAGCAGTTTTTCGACTAGCGGGAGGGACGGGACCCAGTACTTC
CDR3: CASSFSTSGRDGTQYF
length: 16
V: TRBV28
J: TRBJ2-5
D: TRBD2
size: few

DNA: TGTGCCAGCAGCTTCAAGACTAGCGGGGCCACCAACGTCCTGACTTTC
CDR3: CASSFKTSGATNVLTF
length: 16
V: TRBV7-9
J: TRBJ2-6
D: TRBD2
size: -

DNA: TGTGCCAGCAGCCAAAGCAGTAGCCCCTACGAGCAGTACTTC
CDR3: CASSQSSSPYEQYF
length: 14
V: TRBV14
J: TRBJ2-7
D: -
size: once

DNA: TGTGCCAGCAGCTTAGGCCGCGTCGCAGGGGAGACCCAGTACTTC
CDR3: CASSLGRVAGETQYF
length: 15
V: TRBV11-3
J: TRBJ2-5
D: -
size: -

DNA: TGTGCCAGCAGCCCCCTGTTGGGCCGAGGGGGGGATACTGAAGCTTTCTTT
CDR3: CASSPLLGRGGDTEAFF
length: 17
V: TRBV9
J: TRBJ1-1
D: -
size: -

DNA: TGCAGCGTTGTGGTCCCTAGCGGAGTCACAGATACGCAGTATTTT
CDR3: CSVVVPSGVTDTQYF
length: 15
V: TRBV29-1
J: TRBJ2-3
D: TRBD2
size: -

DNA: TGTGCCAGCACCCCAGCGGGGGGCGGGGAGCTGTTTTTT
CDR3: CASTPAGGGELFF
length: 13
V: TRBV3-1/TRBV3-2
J: TRBJ2-2
D: TRBD2
size: -

DNA: TGCGCCAGCAGCCAAGATCCCGGGACTAACCATAGAGGCGGAGAGACCCAGTACTTC
CDR3: CASSQDPGTNHRGGETQYF
length: 19
V: TRBV4-3
J: TRBJ2-5
D: TRBD2
size: once

DNA: TGTGCCTGGAGTGGTAGTAATGATTACGAGCAGTACTTC
CDR3: CAWSGSNDYEQYF
length: 13
V: TRBV30
J: TRBJ2-7
D: -
size: -

DNA: TGTGCCAGCAGTTTGCTGGACAGGAACACCGGGGAGCTGTTTTTT
CDR3: CASSLLDRNTGELFF
length: 15
V: TRBV27
J: TRBJ2-2
D: -
size: -

DNA: TGTGCCAGCAGCTTACTGCCCCAGGGAATTGGTGCAGATACGCAGTATTTT
CDR3: CASSLLPQGIGADTQYF
length: 17
V: TRBV7-9
J: TRBJ2-3
D: -
size: -

DNA: TGCGCCAGCAGCCAAGTCCCGGGACTAGCGGGAGGGCTGGGGGAGCTGTTTTTT
CDR3: CASSQVPGLAGGLGELFF
length: 18
V: TRBV4-1
J: TRBJ2-2
D: TRBD2
size: -

DNA: TGTGCCAGCAGCCCGACTGATAACACTGAAGCTTTCTTT
CDR3: CASSPTDNTEAFF
length: 13
V: TRBV6-2/TRBV6-3
J: TRBJ1-1
D: -
size: -

DNA: TGTGCCAGCAGCCGGGGGACTAGCGGGAGTGATGATGAGCAGTTCTTC
CDR3: CASSRGTSGSDDEQFF
length: 16
V: TRBV11-3
J: TRBJ2-1
D: TRBD2
size: few

DNA: TGTGCCAGCAGCACCGGAGGTCGAGACAATGAGCAGTTCTTC
CDR3: CASSTGGRDNEQFF
length: 14
V: TRBV4-2
J: TRBJ2-1
D: -
size: -

DNA: TGTGCCAGCAGCTTGGGTCAGGGGTTCTCTGGAAACACCATATATTTT
CDR3: CASSLGQGFSGNTIYF
length: 16
V: TRBV28
J: TRBJ1-3
D: -
size: -

DNA: TGTGCCAGCAGCTACCATTCCGGGACAGGGGGCGCAGAGACCCAGTACTTC
CDR3: CASSYHSGTGGAETQYF
length: 17
V: TRBV5-4
J: TRBJ2-5
D: TRBD1
size: -

DNA: TGTGCCAGCAGCTTAAGGCAGGGATTCGAAGCTTTCTTT
CDR3: CASSLRQGFEAFF
length: 13
V: TRBV13
J: TRBJ1-1
D: -
size: -

DNA: TGTGCCAGCAGTGAACTAGCGGGAGCCAAAAACATTCAGTACTTC
CDR3: CASSELAGAKNIQYF
length: 15
V: TRBV2
J: TRBJ2-4
D: TRBD2
size: -

DNA: TGTGCCAGTAGTTTCACAGGGACACCCGACTACGAGCAGTACTTC
CDR3: CASSFTGTPDYEQYF
length: 15
V: TRBV19
J: TRBJ2-7
D: -
size: -

DNA: TGTGCCAGCAGCTTAGCGGGAGGAACCGGGGAGCTGTTTTTT
CDR3: CASSLAGGTGELFF
length: 14
V: TRBV7-2
J: TRBJ2-2
D: -
size: -

DNA: TGTGCCAGTAGTATCGGCGAGATCGCGGCTTATGGCTACACCTTC
CDR3: CASSIGEIAAYGYTF
length: 15
V: TRBV19
J: TRBJ1-2
D: -
size: -

DNA: TGTGCCAGTAGTATGGGGGCGGCAGGGGGAGGTCAGCCCCAGCATTTT
CDR3: CASSMGAAGGGQPQHF
length: 16
V: TRBV19
J: TRBJ1-5
D: TRBD1
size: -

DNA: TGTGCCACCAGTGATTTTTCAGGGACAACCGGGGAGCTGTTTTTT
CDR3: CATSDFSGTTGELFF
length: 15
V: TRBV24-1
J: TRBJ2-2
D: -
size: -

DNA: TGTGCCAGCAGCCCTCGGGACGGGGGAGAGACCCAGTACTTC
CDR3: CASSPRDGGETQYF
length: 14
V: TRBV9
J: TRBJ2-5
D: -
size: -

DNA: TGTGCCAGCTGGATGGGAGGTGAAGCTTTCTTT
CDR3: CASWMGGEAFF
length: 11
V: TRBV6-5
J: TRBJ1-1
D: -
size: -

DNA: TGTGCCAGCAGTCCGGTGGCGGGAGGGCCAAAGAACGAGCAGTACTTC
CDR3: CASSPVAGGPKNEQYF
length: 16
V: TRBV28
J: TRBJ2-7
D: TRBD2
size: -